Given below is one T cell receptor (beta chain) in context. As originally analysed: Estimates of nucleated cell counts were drawn from the amplification of reference gene primers. Profiled with immunoSEQ multiplex PCR; TCRdb holds only in-frame clones, not every one. The V and J calls and clone size were taken over from that table, and D and trimming were inferred from the DNA. The table includes 85,000 to 90,000 clones, roughly 80% detected once. V dropped 0 bases and J dropped 2 bases, with 9 bases sitting between them. Looked up from germline, CDR1 is SGHTS and CDR2 is YDEGEE. The CDR3 runs to 15 residues. The data originate from a study of blood T cell repertoires in COVID-19. For the study at large: T cells, B-cell-depleted T cells, or PBMCs supplied cDNA or gDNA.

V gene TRBV5-8 combines with J gene TRBJ1-5; D ambiguous. Material for sequencing was peripheral blood. This TCR was sampled from an elderly woman with active or convalescent COVID-19. The CDR3 is CASSLEMGGNQPQHF. The CDR3 DNA follows: TGTGCCAGCAGCTTGGAGATGGGCGGCAATCAGCCCCAGCATTTT.